The 5 T cell receptor beta chains presented below share a single source sample, sequenced in a study of neurological immune-mediated disorders. TCRdb independently ran MiXCR on the 5' RACE reads; one entry per CDR3 protein. The repertoire holds 45,000 to 50,000 distinct CDR3 sequences, about a quarter seen once, with about 23% in the top ten. Sequencing used PBMCs. The receptors shown here come from a woman aged 70-85 years in good health.

This clonotype was detected many times. The genes are TRBV12-3 or TRBV12-4 and TRBJ1-3; D uncertain. Trimming shortened V by 5 bases and J by 0 bases, and 11 bases separated the two germline ends. The CDR3 runs to 15 residues. The CDR3 here is CASSPTRSSGNTIYF. CDR3 nucleotide sequence: TGTGCCAGCAGTCCTACTAGGAGCTCTGGAAACACCATATATTTT.

This clonotype was picked up many times. The chain joins TRBV18 to TRBJ1-1, with TRBD1 as a possible D gene (5 bases). Per the germline V gene, CDR1 is KGHSH and CDR2 is LQKENI. Trimming pared 3 bases from V and 0 bases from J, leaving 8 bases between. CDR3 length equals 14 residues. For the CDR3, the DNA is TGTGCCAGCTCACCTCCGGGGGTGAACACTGAAGCTTTCTTT. Its translation is CASSPPGVNTEAFF. The full variable domain, completed using reference TRBV18 and TRBJ1-1, is NAGVMQNPRHLVRRRGQEARLRCSPMKGHSHVYWYRQLPEEGLKFMVYLQKENIIDESGMPKERFSAEFPKEGPSILRIQQVVRGDSAAYFCASSPPGVNTEAFFGQGTRLTVV.

This clonotype was detected many times. The chain employs TRBV29-1 and TRBJ2-5; no definite D call. CDR1 is SQVTM and CDR2 is ANQGSEA in the germline V gene. V lost 6 bases and J lost 1, with 3 bases in between. The CDR3 has 10 amino acids. CDR3 loop: CSVSQETQYF. The DNA of the CDR3 is TGCAGCGTAAGCCAAGAGACCCAGTACTTC.

This clonotype was picked up many times. This rearrangement joins TRBV3-1 to TRBJ2-7; the D is unclear. The V gene lost 4 bases and the J gene lost 5 bases, with 15 bases spanning the gap. The CDR3 consists of 14 residues. Germline CDR1 reads LGHDT; CDR2 reads YNNKEL (reference sequence). The CDR3 coding sequence is TGTGCCAGCAGCCCTTCCCCCTACTGGGACGAGCAGTACTTC. This translates into CASSPSPYWDEQYF.

This clonotype was seen at least ten times. This sequence joins TRBV5-1 and TRBJ2-2, with 7 bases fitting TRBD1. V was clipped by 4 bases and J by 2 bases; unmatched bases: 2. The CDR3 has 14 residues. CDR1 is SGHRS and CDR2 is YFSETQ in the germline V gene. The CDR3 DNA reads TGCGCCAGCAGCGCAGGGGGAAACACCGGGGAGCTGTTTTTT. This codes for CASSAGGNTGELFF.